Below are 16 T cell receptor beta chains sequenced from a single sample in a study of blood T cell repertoires in COVID-19. Sequenced by immunoSEQ multiplex PCR; TCRdb stores in-frame clones only, minus some. This sample has approximately 180,000 clones, with approximately 82% found just once. Sequenced sample: PBMCs or T cells enriched from blood (not recorded which). Receptors were obtained from a woman aged 60-75 years with acute COVID-19.

The rearrangement uses TRBV7-2 and TRBJ1-1; maybe TRBD1 (6 bases). The length of the CDR3 is 14 residues. The germline gives CDR1 SGHTA, CDR2 FQGNSA. V dropped 1 base and J dropped 6 bases, with 12 bases sitting between them. CDR3 sequence: CASSLGDNSAEAFF. The CDR3 nucleotides are TGTGCCAGCAGCTTAGGGGACAATTCTGCTGAAGCTTTCTTT.

The rearrangement joins TRBV5-8 to TRBJ2-3; 8 nucleotides line up with TRBD1. The CDR3 covers 16 residues. V lost 3 bases to trimming and J lost 0 bases; unmatched junction nucleotides: 6. CDR1 and CDR2 from the germline V gene are SGHTS and YDEGEE. In nucleotides, the CDR3 is TGTGCCAGCAGCTCTGGACAGGGTAGGAGCACAGATACGCAGTATTTT. It is translated as CASSSGQGRSTDTQYF. Full variable domain (missing parts from reference TRBV5-8 and TRBJ2-3): EAGVTQSPTHLIKTRGQQATLRCSPISGHTSVYWYQQALGLGLQFLLWYDEGEERNRGNFPPRFSGRQFPNYSSELNVNALELEDSALYLCASSSGQGRSTDTQYFGPGTRLTVL.

The rearrangement uses TRBV6-4 and TRBJ2-3, with D tentatively TRBD2 (6 bases). Trimming took off 5 bases at V and 0 bases at J, with 6 bases between the two ends. Germline lookup yields CDR1 MRHNA and CDR2 SNTAGT. There are 13 residues in the CDR3. CDR3 DNA: TGTGCCAGCAGTAGCGGGAGCACAGATACGCAGTATTTT. Amino acid sequence: CASSSGSTDTQYF.

This clone was recorded once. The rearrangement uses TRBV11-3 and TRBJ2-1; D may be TRBD2 (5 bases). Trimming took 0 bases from V and 3 from J, leaving 12 bases between them. CDR3 size: 16 residues. Germline CDR1 and CDR2: SGHNT and YENEEA. The CDR3 sequence: CASSLDRGSNYNEQFF. CDR3 sequence (DNA): TGTGCCAGCAGCTTAGATCGGGGATCTAACTACAATGAGCAGTTCTTC. The complete variable domain, with remaining parts taken from reference TRBV11-3 and TRBJ2-1, reads EAGVVQSPRYKIIEKKQPVAFWCNPISGHNTLYWYLQNLGQGPELLIRYENEEAVDDSQLPKDRFSAERLKGVDSTLKIQPAELGDSAVYLCASSLDRGSNYNEQFFGPGTRLTVL.

V gene TRBV19 combines with J gene TRBJ1-5; D is undetermined. Per germline, CDR1 LNHDA and CDR2 SQIVND (reference sequence). CDR3 length: 16 amino acids. V dropped 8 bases and J dropped 3 bases, with 20 bases sitting between them. CDR3 residues: CASHHLSGKANQPQHF. As DNA, the CDR3 is TGTGCCAGTCACCATCTATCAGGCAAAGCCAATCAGCCCCAGCATTTT.

In its sample, this clone was seen a few times. V gene TRBV6-7 combines with J gene TRBJ1-3; 10 nucleotides line up with TRBD1. TRBV6-7 is marked as an open reading frame, function uncertain. J was trimmed by 0 bases and V by 11 bases; bases with no gene match: 7. The CDR3 spans 15 residues. CDR3 coding DNA: TGTGCCGGGGGACAGGGGAACCTCTCTGGAAACACCATATATTTT. It specifies CAGGQGNLSGNTIYF.

The chain carries TRBV28 and TRBJ2-1; 8 nucleotides line up with TRBD1. After removal of 6 bases from V and 3 bases from J, the junction contained 13 bases not matched to a gene. The length of the CDR3 is 17 residues. The germline gives CDR1 MDHEN, CDR2 SYDVKM. The CDR3 nucleotides read TGTGCCAGCAGCCCCCGGACAGGGAGATTTATCTACAATGAGCAGTTCTTC. It codes for CASSPRTGRFIYNEQFF.

This sequence joins TRBV10-1 and TRBJ1-1; D may be TRBD1 (5 bases). Germline CDR1 reads WNHNN; CDR2 reads SYGVQD (reference sequence). V was pared by 6 bases and J by 3 bases, with 5 bases between. CDR3 length: 11 residues. The CDR3 loop is CASRGDTEAFF. The DNA for the CDR3 is TGCGCCAGCAGAGGGGACACTGAAGCTTTCTTT.

The rearrangement joins TRBV7-9 to TRBJ1-1, with D maybe TRBD1 (5 bases). Germline V gene lookup returns CDR1 SEHNR and CDR2 FQNEAQ (reference sequence). The CDR3 has 14 residues. V was pared by 10 bases and J by 3 bases, with 18 bases between. CDR3 sequence: CATHLGGRDTEAFF. In nucleotides, the CDR3 is TGTGCCACCCACCTCGGGGGGAGGGACACTGAAGCTTTCTTT.

This clone was found a few times. This chain uses TRBV7-2 with TRBJ1-2; unclear D gene. The germline gives CDR1 SGHTA, CDR2 FQGNSA. V was shortened by 5 bases and J by 8 bases, with 12 bases between the two germline ends. CDR3 size: 12 residues. CDR3 protein: CASSLSRGGYTF. The DNA of the CDR3 is TGTGCCAGCAGCCTCTCCCGGGGAGGCTACACCTTC.

The genes are TRBV28 and TRBJ2-3; tentative D call: TRBD1 (6 bases). The CDR3 runs to 14 residues. Germline values: CDR1 MDHEN, CDR2 SYDVKM. V was cut by 4 bases and J by 10 bases, with 18 bases left in between. CDR3: CASSSQGPPLAQYF. The DNA of the CDR3 is TGTGCCAGCAGTTCACAGGGACCCCCCCTTGCGCAGTATTTT. Based on the CDR3 plus reference TRBV28 and TRBJ2-3, the full variable domain is DVKVTQSSRYLVKRTGEKVFLECVQDMDHENMFWYRQDPGLGLRLIYFSYDVKMKEKGDIPEGYSVSREKKERFSLILESASTNQTSMYLCASSSQGPPLAQYFGPGTRLTVL.

This clone was seen only a few times. V usage is TRBV10-1 and J usage is TRBJ2-3; 7 positions match TRBD1. The CDR3 totals 15 residues. The J segment lost 3 bases and the V segment lost 3 bases, leaving 6 bases of the junction unmatched. The germline V gene has CDR1 WNHNN and CDR2 SYGVQD (reference sequence). The chain's CDR3 is CASSDGQGVTDTQYF. The CDR3 DNA reads as TGCGCCAGCAGTGACGGTCAGGGGGTAACAGATACGCAGTATTTT.

This clone has just one count. This chain uses TRBV19 with TRBJ2-3; D is ambiguous. The germline V gene encodes CDR1 LNHDA and CDR2 SQIVND (reference sequence). The length of the CDR3 is 14 residues. V dropped 3 bases and J dropped 0 bases, with 7 bases sitting between them. CDR3 DNA sequence: TGTGCCAGTAGTATCCAGTCTAGCACAGATACGCAGTATTTT. Amino acid sequence: CASSIQSSTDTQYF.

The J gene is TRBJ1-2, the V gene TRBV6-2 or TRBV6-3, with D uncertain. Trimming pared 2 bases from V and 6 bases from J, leaving 10 bases between. This CDR3 region has 13 residues. Germline assignment: CDR1 MNHEY and CDR2 SVGEGT. The CDR3 reads CASSYGTENGYTF. The CDR3 DNA is TGTGCCAGCAGTTACGGTACAGAAAATGGCTACACCTTC.

This sequence joins TRBV4-1 and TRBJ2-1; possibly TRBD1 for D (5 bases). Per the germline V gene, CDR1 is MGHRA and CDR2 is YSYEKL. The CDR3 is made up of 17 amino acids. Trimming shortened V by 0 bases and J by 2 bases, and 14 bases separated the two germline ends. CDR3 amino acids: CASSQDDSRVAYNEQFF. CDR3 nucleotides: TGCGCCAGCAGCCAAGATGACAGCAGGGTCGCCTACAATGAGCAGTTCTTC.

V is TRBV6-5 and J is TRBJ1-5, with 9 bases lining up with TRBD1. The trim removed 6 bases at V and 5 bases at J, leaving 2 bases unmatched. Germline lookup yields CDR1 MNHEY and CDR2 SVGAGI. The CDR3 runs 13 residues. The CDR3 protein is CASRQGAYQPQHF. The CDR3 DNA sequence: TGTGCCAGCAGACAGGGGGCTTATCAGCCCCAGCATTTT.